This T cell receptor beta chain was documented in a study of cytomegalovirus exposure and HLA in healthy donors (dated by TCRdb to between 2016 and 2019). For the wider study: A later analysis indicated that the 100 to 150 validation repertoires were generated on the platform also employed for the 600 to 750 repertoires of the first cohort. The study aimed to test whether signatures of past pathogen exposure could be identified by cataloging public T cell receptors. In addition to the first cohort of 666 subjects, a separate validation cohort of over 90 different subjects was used. To predict cytomegalovirus infection status, the study brought together high-throughput TCR immunosequencing, statistical association of individual TCRs with disease status, and machine learning.

General findings and caveats noted by the study authors: In vitro tests confirmed that a few of the cytomegalovirus-associated TCR beta chains recognize cytomegalovirus antigens. The validation cohort had no HLA typing available for a later analysis, so co-occurrence within that cohort was assessed over all 120 or so repertoires. While some public TCRs were present in many individuals, most TCR sequences turned up only very rarely across donors. According to the authors, the approach could potentially be generalized to other disease states and immunological phenotypes. The classifier was reported to diagnose cytomegalovirus status with high specificity and sensitivity in both the original and validation cohorts. A later analysis found that TCRs clustered in the first cohort also tended to co-occur in the 120 or so validation repertoires, with 94% of cluster scores above 0. In the study, around 160 TCR beta chains were listed as associated with cytomegalovirus.

The donors were included in the validation cohort of 130 or so subjects, a group kept apart from the roughly 610-subject first cohort. A word on this clone: Its target antigen remains unknown. Per-base qualities were not stored, and no clone one base away is much larger.

Via the germline V gene (reference sequence), CDR1 is SGHKS and CDR2 YYEKEE. From its cysteine to its phenylalanine, the CDR3 spans 12 amino acids. The sequence is cut down to CDR3 DNA, 36 bases in frame from base 1. V drops 8 bases and J drops 10 bases, leaving 16 bases in between. Library prep was done by the immunoSEQ multiplex PCR assay. The study's own analysis went as follows. A statistical classification framework was built to diagnose cytomegalovirus status from the catalog of TCR beta chain sequences. The clones in this table, taken by TCRdb from immuneACCESS, are in-frame only. Not every clone is retained; where verified, under half of the shortfall comes from an unresolved V gene, and the cause of the rest is unknown. That table is the source of V, J and clone size, and D and trimming were worked out from the DNA. The sample table shows over 150,000 clones, and about 86% are seen once. The top ten clonotypes cover about 3% of the sample.

Material: PBMCs. The chain is encoded by TRBV5-5 joined to TRBJ2-1; possibly the D gene is TRBD1, per 5 matching bases. The origin of this receptor is a young woman in good health and CMV-seropositive. The DNA sequence is given as TGTGCCAGTGGGCCAGGGCTTGGGGAGCAGTTCTTC. Its translation is CASGPGLGEQFF.